These T cell receptor beta chains were read from a single sample in a study of early T cells in non-severe SARS-CoV-2 infection. TCRdb reprocessed the 5' RACE reads with MiXCR, giving one entry per CDR3 protein. The sample has tens of thousands of distinct CDR3 sequences, under 15% seen once; the top ten hold around 6%. The sequencing sample was made of whole blood. Receptors were obtained from an adult who was a healthcare worker with PCR-confirmed SARS-CoV-2 infection or an uninfected control (not recorded which). Each CDR3 is given with its conserved first and last residue.

TRBV20-1 | CSAPVLADSSYEQYF
TRBV12-3/TRBV12-4 | CASTLAGTVTDTQYF
TRBV9 | CASSWTANTEAFF
TRBV28 | CASSRAGTGAYNEQFF
TRBV29-1 | CSVETGGQGYEQYF
TRBV6-6 | CASTWGANEQFF
TRBV7-9 | CASSDRTHQPQHF
TRBV11-2 | CASSSERYTEAFF
TRBV18 | CASSPLKTGTYTQYF
TRBV29-1 | CSVEVRRTLETQYF
TRBV2 | CASNELGLAGHRDTQYF
TRBV5-1 | CASSSDGRSSYNEQFF
TRBV2 | CASWDRSSYNEQFF
TRBV2 | CASSEALRGRETDTQYF
TRBV11-2 | CASSRGTDLNTGELFF
TRBV29-1 | CSVEEGSGETQYF
TRBV5-1 | CASSNGGLADNEQFF
TRBV7-9 | CASSLVGISGNTIYF
TRBV20-1 | CSATKLSGTSGRGITDTQYF
TRBV3-1 | CASSQDLGNEQFF
TRBV4-3 | CASSQDTEDQETQYF
TRBV11-2 | CASSFTSENTGELFF
TRBV28 | CASSLSLEEQYF
TRBV6-5 | CASSRTLAGITYNEQFF
TRBV6-5 | CASSHRGNEQFF
TRBV9 | CASSEREGVAETQYF
TRBV9 | CASSGTPGRTDTQYF
TRBV25-1 | CASSVGDEQYF
TRBV3-1 | CASSQVGGTGRGAFF
TRBV4-2 | CASSQGASTDTQYF
TRBV28 | CASSFWRYEQYF
TRBV7-9 | CASNPTSVLGPIYF
TRBV3-1 | CASSQELLAGELFF
TRBV20-1 | CSASWRQGGNQPQHF
TRBV7-2 | CASSLSRTANSPLHF
TRBV20-1 | CSAIKGLDINEQFF
TRBV11-2 | CASTAFSGANVLTF
TRBV20-1 | CSARGGSGAPNYGYTF
TRBV10-2 | CASSAVLTEDTQYF
TRBV12-3/TRBV12-4 | CASRGTTGKVNVLTF
TRBV10-3 | CASGGRETEAFF
TRBV12-3/TRBV12-4 | CASSLNGEQFF
TRBV28 | CASRILQGTTEAFF
TRBV11-2 | CASSPPGYPDTQYF
TRBV11-2 | CASSLRWGEETQYF
TRBV27 | CASSLSGGSKSPLHF
TRBV20-1 | CSATRDPTDTQYF
TRBV14 | CASSLSAGRGEQYF
TRBV7-2 | CASSLGGSNGYEQYF
TRBV20-1 | CSASGGKSVGNQPQHF